The 23 T cell receptor beta chains below were found in one sample sequenced in a study of patients and donors after allogeneic stem cell transplantation. TCRdb fed the RT-PCR reads into MiXCR, producing one record per CDR3 protein. The table records about 210,000 distinct CDR3 sequences, roughly 38% of them present only once. Sequenced sample: blood, either unsorted or a sorted T cell fraction (not recorded which). These receptors were collected from a human donor who was either an allogeneic HSCT recipient or a stem cell or donor lymphocyte infusion donor (not recorded which). It is not recorded whose cells these are; they may come from a transplant donor.

In this sample, this clonotype turned up once. The J gene is TRBJ2-5, the V gene TRBV29-1, with D maybe TRBD2 (6 bases). The CDR3 extends over 14 amino acids. CDR1 and CDR2 (germline): SQVTM, ANQGSEA. Deletions cut 4 bases from V and 5 bases from J, with 17 bases between. CDR3 sequence: CSVVDPLRGETQYF. The CDR3 nucleotides read TGCAGCGTTGTCGACCCGCTTCGGGGGGAGACCCAGTACTTC.

The V gene is TRBV10-3, the J gene TRBJ2-1; tentative D call: TRBD2 (6 bases). This CDR3 is 13 amino acids long. Germline V lookup: CDR1 ENHRY, CDR2 SYGVKD. Trimming took 6 bases from V and 5 from J, leaving 11 bases between them. The CDR3 bases are TGTGCCATCAGCCCCACTAGCCACAATGAGCAGTTCTTC. This encodes CAISPTSHNEQFF.

The chain links TRBV20-1 to TRBJ2-1; perhaps TRBD1 as D (5 bases). Germline V CDR1 and CDR2: DFQATT, SNEGSKA (reference sequence). V was cut by 5 bases and J by 7 bases, with 9 bases left in between. This CDR3 is built from 11 residues. The CDR3 coding sequence is TGCAGTGCTGAAAGGGGTAATGAGCAGTTCTTC. Its protein is CSAERGNEQFF.

This clonotype has a handful of counts. This chain joins TRBV4-3 and TRBJ1-2; D is undetermined. Germline-derived CDR1 and CDR2 are LGHNA and YSLEER. The CDR3 has 17 residues. Trimming stripped 0 bases from V and 2 bases from J, with 16 bases between. CDR3 amino acids: CASSQDLQRAPNYGYTF. The CDR3 DNA is TGCGCCAGCAGCCAAGATCTTCAGCGGGCACCCAACTATGGCTACACCTTC.

CDR3 sequence reads: CATSIGRVNTEAFF. The CDR3 bases are TGTGCCACCAGCATTGGACGGGTGAACACTGAAGCTTTCTTT. This chain uses TRBV15 with TRBJ1-1; unclear D gene. Germline V gives CDR1 LNHNV, CDR2 YYDKDF (reference sequence). V dropped 4 bases and J dropped 0 bases, with 9 bases sitting between them. The CDR3 extends over 14 amino acids.

The sample holds a few counts of this clonotype. CDR3 sequence reads: CSARERGDSRLRNQPQHF. For the CDR3, the DNA is TGCAGTGCTAGAGAGAGGGGGGACAGTAGACTTCGCAATCAGCCCCAGCATTTT. This sequence joins TRBV20-1 and TRBJ1-5; 7 nucleotides match TRBD1. This CDR3 region has 18 residues. The J segment lost 2 bases and the V segment lost 0 bases, leaving 13 bases of the junction unmatched. Germline V gives CDR1 DFQATT, CDR2 SNEGSKA (reference sequence).

This clonotype appeared a few times. The chain is built from TRBV20-1 and TRBJ2-1; no firm D call. V shed 0 bases and J shed 0 bases, with 12 bases lying between them. The CDR3 extends over 16 amino acids. Per the germline V gene, CDR1 is DFQATT and CDR2 is SNEGSKA (reference sequence). The CDR3 reads CSARESSVYSYNEQFF. CDR3 DNA: TGCAGTGCTAGAGAATCTTCGGTCTACTCCTACAATGAGCAGTTCTTC.

The rearrangement joins TRBV21-1 to TRBJ1-1; TRBD1 is the table's D call and was not checked against the DNA. TRBV21-1 constitutes a pseudogene. The CDR3 has 15 residues. The DNA for the CDR3 is TGTGCCAGCAGCAATGTGGCAGGGGAGTCCACTGAAGCTTTCTTT. Its translation: CASSNVAGESTEAFF.

The DNA for the CDR3 is TGTGCCAGCAGCCAACAACTAGCGTCGAAGACCCAGTACTTC. Amino acids: CASSQQLASKTQYF. This chain links TRBV4-2 with TRBJ2-5, with TRBD2 matching over 7 bases. V lost 2 bases and J lost 6; bases outside the gene matches: 6. The germline V gene has CDR1 LGHNA and CDR2 YNFKEQ. There are 14 residues in the CDR3.

There are many counts of this clonotype. The chain joins TRBV20-1 to TRBJ1-5; TRBD1 matches 10 bases. Germline trimming cut 5 bases from V and 7 bases from J; bases unmatched to any gene: 14. The CDR3 totals 16 residues. Germline V CDR1 and CDR2: DFQATT, SNEGSKA (reference sequence). The CDR3 DNA follows: TGCAGTGCTCCTCCGGGACAGGGGATACGCCGGCAGCCCCAGCATTTT. Translation: CSAPPGQGIRRQPQHF.

V usage is TRBV28 and J usage is TRBJ1-2; 7 positions agree with TRBD1. The CDR3 consists of 15 residues. V was pared by 8 bases and J by 2 bases, with 11 bases of the junction left unmatched. Germline V gene lookup returns CDR1 MDHEN and CDR2 SYDVKM. CDR3: CASSLRGRGNYGYTF. The CDR3 DNA follows: TGTGCCAGCTCCCTAAGGGGCAGGGGGAACTATGGCTACACCTTC.

This clonotype has only a few counts. This rearrangement joins TRBV12-3 or TRBV12-4 to TRBJ1-4, with TRBD1 matching over 9 bases. V shed 6 bases, J shed 8 bases, and the junction held 7 bases outside the gene matches. The CDR3 runs to 14 residues. The CDR3 DNA is TGTGCCAGCAGGCCGGGACAGGGCAGAGAAAAACTGTTTTTT. It is translated as CASRPGQGREKLFF.

This clonotype was seen a handful of times. J is TRBJ1-1 and V is TRBV29-1; 7 positions match TRBD1. Trimming took 6 bases from V and 0 from J; bases not matched to a gene: 13. The CDR3 extends over 16 amino acids. Germline loops: CDR1 SQVTM, CDR2 ANQGSEA. The CDR3 loop reads CSVLRDSNVMNTEAFF. CDR3 nucleotides: TGCAGCGTCCTTAGGGACAGTAATGTTATGAACACTGAAGCTTTCTTT.

The table lists this clonotype with a few counts. The chain couples TRBV24-1 to TRBJ2-3; TRBD2 matches at 9 bases. The germline gives CDR1 KGHDR, CDR2 SFDVKD. CDR3 length equals 15 residues. V lost 3 bases to trimming and J lost 3 bases; unmatched junction nucleotides: 3. The chain's CDR3 is CATSDISGGTDTQYF. The CDR3 nucleotides read TGTGCCACCAGTGATATCAGCGGGGGGACAGATACGCAGTATTTT.

In this sample, this clonotype turned up many times. Written as DNA, the CDR3 is TGCAGTGCTAGGGGGACCGCGGCAGGGGGAGATACGCAGTATTTT. It specifies CSARGTAAGGDTQYF. The J gene is TRBJ2-3, the V gene TRBV20-1; TRBD1 matches 7 bases. The CDR3 spans 15 residues. Per germline, CDR1 DFQATT and CDR2 SNEGSKA (reference sequence). V trimming: 3 bases; J trimming: 5 bases; junction bases outside the gene matches: 11.

This clonotype was counted between two and nine times. The genes are TRBV4-1 and TRBJ2-1; 10 positions agree with TRBD2. The ends lost 0 bases at V and 4 bases at J; junction bases unmatched: 0. The CDR3 consists of 15 residues. CDR1 is MGHRA, CDR2 YSYEKL, per germline. The CDR3 spells CASSQEAGGYNEQFF. CDR3 DNA: TGCGCCAGCAGCCAAGAAGCGGGGGGGTACAATGAGCAGTTCTTC.

J is TRBJ2-5 and V is TRBV5-1, with TRBD1 as a possible D gene (5 bases). The V gene's germline CDR1 is SGHRS and CDR2 YFSETQ. This CDR3 has 14 amino acids. With 0 bases removed from V and 1 base from J, the gap between germline ends came to 7 bases. The CDR3 nucleotides read TGCGCCAGCAGCTTGGGACAGCCCCAAGAGACCCAGTACTTC. Protein: CASSLGQPQETQYF.

The genes are TRBV12-3 or TRBV12-4 and TRBJ2-7; 9 nucleotides line up with TRBD1. V trimming: 7 bases; J trimming: 5 bases; junction bases outside the gene matches: 9. This CDR3 has 14 residues. CDR3 DNA: TGTGCCAGCACTAGGACAGGGGTAGTGAACGAGCAGTACTTC. Protein sequence: CASTRTGVVNEQYF.

The rearrangement links TRBV27 to TRBJ2-7; 7 bases agree with TRBD1. CDR3 length equals 12 residues. Per germline, CDR1 MNHEY and CDR2 SMNVEV (reference sequence). Trimming at V came to 6 bases and at J to 6 bases, leaving 5 bases not matched to a gene. The chain's CDR3 is CASSSGGSEQYF. CDR3 DNA sequence: TGTGCCAGCAGCTCAGGGGGTAGCGAGCAGTACTTC.

The chain joins TRBV21-1 to TRBJ2-7; the D call TRBD1 from the table was never checked on the DNA. TRBV21-1 is given as a pseudogene. This CDR3 is 16 amino acids long. The CDR3 region is CASSKERVPRSYEQYF. CDR3 bases: TGTGCCAGCAGCAAAGAGAGGGTCCCGAGATCCTACGAGCAGTACTTC.

This chain links TRBV28 with TRBJ2-1; D not resolved. The CDR3 covers 11 residues. Germline V lookup: CDR1 MDHEN, CDR2 SYDVKM. V was shortened by 5 bases and J by 7 bases, with 6 bases between the two germline ends. The CDR3 DNA reads TGTGCCAGCAGTGGCCATAATGAGCAGTTCTTC. Translating it yields CASSGHNEQFF.

V and J are TRBV5-4 and TRBJ1-1; 7 nucleotides line up with TRBD1. The V gene's germline CDR1 is SGHNT and CDR2 YYREEE (reference sequence). Losses at the gene ends were 4 bases for V and 1 base for J; bases not matched to a gene: 7. This CDR3 is 15 amino acids long. CDR3 sequence reads: CASSKARQGNTEAFF. The DNA for the CDR3 is TGTGCCAGCAGCAAGGCGAGACAGGGGAACACTGAAGCTTTCTTT.

The genes are TRBV20-1 and TRBJ2-4; tentative D call: TRBD1 (6 bases). V was trimmed by 5 bases and J by 3 bases, leaving 14 bases between them. Germline CDR1 reads DFQATT; CDR2 reads SNEGSKA (reference sequence). The CDR3 totals 14 residues. CDR3 sequence: CSAALDRNKNIQYF. The CDR3, as DNA: TGCAGTGCTGCTCTTGACAGGAACAAAAACATTCAGTACTTC.